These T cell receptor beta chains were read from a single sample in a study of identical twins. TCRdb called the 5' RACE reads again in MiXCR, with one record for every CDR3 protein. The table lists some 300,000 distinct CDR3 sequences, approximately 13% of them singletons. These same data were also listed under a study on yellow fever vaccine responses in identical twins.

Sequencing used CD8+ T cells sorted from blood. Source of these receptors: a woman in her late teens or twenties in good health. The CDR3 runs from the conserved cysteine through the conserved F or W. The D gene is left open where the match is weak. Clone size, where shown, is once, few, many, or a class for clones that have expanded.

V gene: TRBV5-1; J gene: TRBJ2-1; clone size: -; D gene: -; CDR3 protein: CASSLAVGGYNEQFF; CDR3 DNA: TGCGCCAGCAGCTTAGCCGTGGGGGGTTACAATGAGCAGTTCTTC
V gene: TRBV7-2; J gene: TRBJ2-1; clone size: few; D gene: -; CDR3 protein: CASTTREQFF; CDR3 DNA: TGTGCCAGCACCACGCGGGAGCAGTTCTTC
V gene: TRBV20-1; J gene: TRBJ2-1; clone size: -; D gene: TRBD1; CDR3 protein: CSASLGQAIYNEQFF; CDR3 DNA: TGCAGTGCTAGTTTAGGACAGGCGATTTACAATGAGCAGTTCTTC
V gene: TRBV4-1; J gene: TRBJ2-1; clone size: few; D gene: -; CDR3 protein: CASRGLSNGGGNEQFF; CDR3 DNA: TGCGCCAGCAGGGGACTGTCAAACGGAGGGGGCAATGAGCAGTTCTTC
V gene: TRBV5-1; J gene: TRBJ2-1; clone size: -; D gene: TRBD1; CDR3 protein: CASSQPRGQVYNEQFF; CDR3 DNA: TGCGCCAGCAGCCAGCCCCGGGGACAGGTATACAATGAGCAGTTCTTC
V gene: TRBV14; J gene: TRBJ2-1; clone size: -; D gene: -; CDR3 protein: CASSQALHNEQFF; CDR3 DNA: TGTGCCAGCAGCCAAGCTCTACACAATGAGCAGTTCTTC
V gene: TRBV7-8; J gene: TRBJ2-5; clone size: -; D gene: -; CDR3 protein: CASSQQTGRLGSQYF; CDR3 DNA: TGTGCCAGCAGCCAACAGACAGGCCGACTAGGTAGCCAGTACTTC
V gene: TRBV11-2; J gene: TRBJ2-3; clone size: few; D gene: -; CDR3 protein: CASSLDATPRDTQYF; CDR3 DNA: TGTGCCAGCAGCTTAGACGCAACCCCCAGGGATACGCAGTATTTT
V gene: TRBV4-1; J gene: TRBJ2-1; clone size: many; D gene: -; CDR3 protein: CASSQGSGSYNEQFF; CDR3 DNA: TGCGCCAGCAGCCAAGGGTCTGGGTCCTACAATGAGCAGTTCTTC
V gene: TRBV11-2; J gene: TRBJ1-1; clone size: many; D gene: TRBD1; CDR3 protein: CASSLGPRGQGQGDTEAFF; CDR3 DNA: TGTGCCAGCAGCTTAGGTCCGCGCGGACAGGGACAGGGGGACACTGAAGCTTTCTTT
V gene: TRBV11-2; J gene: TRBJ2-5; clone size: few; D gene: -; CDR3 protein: CASSFWDYLSGLKETQYF; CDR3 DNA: TGTGCCAGCAGCTTCTGGGATTACCTGAGCGGGCTTAAAGAGACCCAGTACTTC
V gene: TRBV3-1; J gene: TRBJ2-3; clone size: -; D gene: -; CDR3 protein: CASSQDVPDTQYF; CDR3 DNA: TGTGCCAGCAGCCAAGATGTTCCAGATACGCAGTATTTT
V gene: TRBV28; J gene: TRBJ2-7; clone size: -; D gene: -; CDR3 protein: CASSLEAGLSYEQYF; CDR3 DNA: TGTGCCAGCAGTTTGGAGGCAGGGTTAAGCTACGAGCAGTACTTC
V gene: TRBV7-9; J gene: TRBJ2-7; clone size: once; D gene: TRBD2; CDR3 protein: CASSLLGGSGDEQYF; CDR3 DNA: TGTGCCAGCAGCTTACTAGGCGGGAGCGGGGACGAGCAGTACTTC
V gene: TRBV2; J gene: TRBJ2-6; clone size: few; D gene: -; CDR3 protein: CASSETNYVGANVLTF; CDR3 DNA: TGTGCCAGCAGTGAAACTAACTACGTGGGGGCCAACGTCCTGACTTTC
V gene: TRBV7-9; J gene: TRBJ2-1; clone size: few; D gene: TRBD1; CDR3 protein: CASSPRQGVEQFF; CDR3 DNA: TGTGCCAGCAGCCCGAGACAGGGAGTGGAGCAGTTCTTC
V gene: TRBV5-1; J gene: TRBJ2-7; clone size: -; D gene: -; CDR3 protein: CASRVTGEQYF; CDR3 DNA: TGCGCCAGCAGGGTTACGGGCGAGCAGTACTTC
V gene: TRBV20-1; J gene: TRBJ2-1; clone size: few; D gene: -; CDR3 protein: CSARGWQGINNEQFF; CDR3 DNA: TGCAGTGCTAGAGGTTGGCAGGGGATAAACAATGAGCAGTTCTTC
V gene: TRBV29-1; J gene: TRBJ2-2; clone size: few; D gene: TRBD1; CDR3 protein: CSVNSGTGTTGELFF; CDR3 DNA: TGCAGCGTTAATTCCGGGACAGGGACCACCGGGGAGCTGTTTTTT
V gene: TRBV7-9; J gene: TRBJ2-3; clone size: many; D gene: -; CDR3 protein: CASSSPIGTDTQYF; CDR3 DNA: TGTGCCAGCAGCTCCCCCATTGGTACAGATACGCAGTATTTT
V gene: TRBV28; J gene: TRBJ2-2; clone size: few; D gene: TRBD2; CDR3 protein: CASSEREGAAGELFF; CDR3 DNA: TGTGCCAGCTCCGAGCGGGAGGGGGCGGCCGGGGAGCTGTTTTTT